This T cell receptor beta chain was identified in a study of identical twins (dated by TCRdb to about 2016). For the wider study: TCR alpha and beta repertoires from monozygotic twins, unrelated adults of various ages and cord blood were deep-sequenced to test whether fetal clonotypes persist. To rule out contamination, the twin experiments were replicated at different times with different library preparation protocols.

All donors were healthy Caucasians. Three pairs of female monozygotic twins, all aged about 18 to 29 years, made up the twin cohort. CD4+ and CD8+ T cell populations were isolated with positive isolation kits from Invitrogen. According to the germline V gene, CDR1 reads SGHRS and CDR2 reads YFSETQ. Here V drops 3 bases and J drops 1 base, and the junction holds 13 bases not matched to any gene. Inclusive of the bounding cysteine and phenylalanine, the CDR3 is 18 residues long. CDR3 DNA is the only sequence kept; it has 54 bases, read in frame from the first base. This clonotype was observed a handful of times. Its antigen is not yet known. The record has no base qualities; no much larger clone is one base away. The paper's findings and limits, for the study overall: Invariant T cells such as MAIT and iNKT could partly confound zero-insertion analyses, although diverse VJ usage argued against such confounding for most clonotypes. In monozygotic twins, recombination models systematically underestimated out-of-frame TCR alpha sharing, but the models matched the sharing seen between unrelated individuals. Abundant cord blood beta clonotypes carried fewer insertions; young adult naive repertoires showed a weaker similar trend, while memory repertoires showed none. Out-of-frame TCR alpha sequences shared between twins showed an excess of low generation-probability sequences compared with coincidental sharing between unrelated individuals. Conclusions relied on cross-sectional statistical analysis, since the same donors could not be followed over many years. A weaker excess of twin sharing was found in beta out-of-frame sequences because the signal-to-noise ratio was lowered by fewer shared sequences.

The library was prepared using 5' RACE. Sequenced using an Illumina HiSeq 2000. A universal primer binding site was added through template switching, and the final cDNA carried a unique molecular identifier so that TCR cDNA molecules could be counted accurately. Specific primers in the conserved constant-segment region were used to synthesize first-strand cDNA for TCR alpha and beta chains. To control for contamination, each cDNA library was double barcoded with a SMART-Mk sample barcode plus Illumina barcodes. TruSeq adapter sequences and Illumina sample barcodes were added in two successive PCR steps. TCR alpha and beta cDNA libraries were sequenced on the Illumina HiSeq platform with custom primers. As for the authors' bioinformatics: MiGEC processed the raw reads to extract unique molecular identifiers, while MiXCR was used to determine the CDR3 positions. Recombination models were inferred per individual with the repgenHMM and IGoR tools using an EM algorithm. Shared clonotypes were analyzed with the tcR package in R, and sharing was normalized by the product of cloneset sizes. To study raw recombination free of thymic and clonal selection effects, out-of-frame nonproductive sequences were analyzed. TCRdb took the public reads, trimmed them with fastp at Q25, ran MiXCR for clone calling and kept in-frame beta chains. Under each unique CDR3 protein, matching rows form one entry showing the most common genes and DNA. The V and J calls shown here were made by TCRdb, not taken from the authors' results. The sample table records 350,000 to 600,000 distinct CDR3 sequences; approximately 15% of these occur just once. Of the sample, more than 0.5% is held by the ten largest clones.

This sample also belongs to another study, concerning yellow fever vaccine responses in identical twins. In that second paper, the authors write: The T cell response to vaccination in identical twins was reported by the authors to appear partly convergent and partly personalized. In identical twins, the study followed T cell clones that responded to the vaccine with precision.

The specimen was CD4+ T cells sorted from blood. The sequence links TRBV5-1 to TRBJ1-1; 9 central bases correspond to TRBD1. The receptor comes from a woman aged 18-30 years in good health. The CDR3 sequence is CASSSPPGQGGWNTEAFF. DNA sequence: TGCGCCAGCAGCTCACCCCCGGGACAGGGAGGGTGGAACACTGAAGCTTTCTTT.